Listed here are 27 T cell receptor beta chains from one sample, sequenced in a study of cytomegalovirus exposure and HLA in healthy donors. TCRdb's copy holds only in-frame clones and misses some; the assay was immunoSEQ multiplex PCR. The sample consists of under 200,000 clones, around nine tenths of them appearing once. The sequenced material came from PBMCs. The receptors originated from a woman between 18 and 29 years old in good health and CMV-seronegative.

The chain combines TRBV7-6 with TRBJ1-4, with 7 bases fitting TRBD1. Germline loops: CDR1 SGHVS, CDR2 FNYEAQ. The ends lost 0 bases at V and 5 bases at J; junction bases unmatched: 3. The length of the CDR3 is 15 residues. The CDR3 bases are TGTGCCAGCAGCTTAGCTGGGACAGTCAATGAAAAACTGTTTTTT. Protein product: CASSLAGTVNEKLFF.

The chain is built from TRBV7-8 and TRBJ1-2; 10 positions match TRBD1. The V segment lost 5 bases and the J segment 6 bases; nucleotides outside the gene matches: 9. CDR1 SGHVS and CDR2 FQNEAQ come from the germline V gene. The CDR3 loop spans 15 amino acids. The CDR3 reads CASSRKGQGLDGYTF. CDR3 DNA sequence: TGTGCCAGCAGCAGAAAGGGACAGGGGCTGGATGGCTACACCTTC.

This clone was seen once. This chain connects TRBV2 to TRBJ2-2, with TRBD2 identical over 14 bases. V shed 6 bases and J 5 bases; nucleotides not matched to a gene: 11. Germline V gene sequence: CDR1 SNHLY, CDR2 FYNNEI. The CDR3 extends over 18 amino acids. This CDR3 reads CASSRMTSGGARTGELFF. The DNA for the CDR3 is TGTGCCAGCAGCCGAATGACTAGCGGGGGGGCGAGAACCGGGGAGCTGTTTTTT.

V usage is TRBV4-1 and J usage is TRBJ2-7, with no clear D. V was trimmed by 4 bases and J by 1 base, leaving 14 bases between them. CDR3 length equals 15 residues. From germline, CDR1 is MGHRA and CDR2 YSYEKL. DNA of the CDR3: TGCGCCAGCAGCCTCCGACTGTTTGCATCCTACGAGCAGTACTTC. Residues: CASSLRLFASYEQYF.

The chain has TRBV18 and TRBJ2-7, with 10 bases fitting TRBD1. From germline, CDR1 is KGHSH and CDR2 LQKENI. Trimming at V came to 5 bases and at J to 1 base, leaving 5 bases not matched to a gene. CDR3 size: 15 residues. The CDR3 nucleotides read TGTGCCAGCTCAAAAGGACAGGGGGGATCCTACGAGCAGTACTTC. This codes for CASSKGQGGSYEQYF.

In this sample, this clone turned up once. The J gene is TRBJ2-7, the V gene TRBV11-2; D perhaps matches TRBD2 (6 bases). The CDR3 extends over 15 amino acids. The ends were cut back, 0 bases at V and 0 bases at J, with 9 bases in the middle. CDR1 SGHAT and CDR2 FQNNGV come from the germline V gene. CDR3 residues: CASSLDSGSSYEQYF. In nucleotides, the CDR3 is TGTGCCAGCAGCTTAGATAGCGGTAGCTCCTACGAGCAGTACTTC.

The chain combines TRBV27 with TRBJ1-5, with 11 nucleotides matching TRBD1. The CDR3 loop spans 15 amino acids. Germline V gives CDR1 MNHEY, CDR2 SMNVEV (reference sequence). After removal of 2 bases from V and 4 bases from J, the junction contained 1 base not matched to a gene. Written as DNA, the CDR3 is TGTGCCAGCAGTTTAGGACAGGGGGCGAATCAGCCCCAGCATTTT. It translates to CASSLGQGANQPQHF.

This clone appeared once. The chain links TRBV9 to TRBJ1-3, with 12 bases identical to TRBD1. Losses at the gene ends were 2 bases for V and 2 bases for J; bases not matched to a gene: 5. Germline-derived CDR1 and CDR2 are SGDLS and YYNGEE. The CDR3 contains 17 residues. CDR3 amino acids: CASSVEGQGAAGNTIYF. DNA for the CDR3: TGTGCCAGCAGCGTCGAGGGACAGGGGGCAGCTGGAAACACCATATATTTT.

The chain employs TRBV5-1 and TRBJ2-7; D is ambiguous. The CDR3 runs to 12 residues. The germline V and J ends were trimmed by 6 bases and 0 bases, with 7 bases remaining between them. Germline assignment: CDR1 SGHRS and CDR2 YFSETQ. CDR3 sequence (DNA): TGCGCCAGCAAAGCGAGCTCCTACGAGCAGTACTTC. Its translation is CASKASSYEQYF.

In this sample, this clone turned up once. The V and J genes are TRBV4-1 and TRBJ2-1; a possible D gene is TRBD1 (6 bases). The V end was cut by 2 bases, the J end by 2 bases, with 16 bases between. The CDR3 totals 17 residues. In germline, CDR1 is MGHRA, CDR2 YSYEKL. CDR3 sequence reads: CASSQYPRDIPYNEQFF. In DNA form, the CDR3 reads TGCGCCAGCAGCCAATACCCCAGGGACATTCCCTACAATGAGCAGTTCTTC.

This chain joins TRBV6-1 and TRBJ2-7; TRBD1 agrees at 7 bases. With V trimmed by 3 bases and J by 3 bases, 11 bases remained unmatched. CDR3 length: 16 amino acids. The germline V gene encodes CDR1 MNHNS and CDR2 SASEGT. The CDR3, as DNA: TGTGCCAGCAGTGATCCCGGACAGGCGAATGGCTACGAGCAGTACTTC. Translated: CASSDPGQANGYEQYF.

This chain uses TRBV5-1 with TRBJ2-2; weak D call: TRBD2 (6 bases). The V gene's germline CDR1 is SGHRS and CDR2 YFSETQ. The CDR3 loop spans 15 amino acids. The germline V and J ends were trimmed by 5 bases and 2 bases, with 13 bases remaining between them. Here the CDR3 reads CASRPGTLNTGELFF. The CDR3 DNA reads TGCGCCAGCAGGCCCGGGACTTTAAACACCGGGGAGCTGTTTTTT.

The J gene is TRBJ2-5, the V gene TRBV5-1; 7 bases line up with TRBD2. J was trimmed by 1 base and V by 1 base; bases with no gene match: 10. Looked up from germline, CDR1 is SGHRS and CDR2 is YFSETQ. There are 17 residues in the CDR3. The CDR3 coding sequence is TGCGCCAGCAGCTTGATCCGGGGAGGGGAAGGCCAAGAGACCCAGTACTTC. Protein product: CASSLIRGGEGQETQYF.

The chain couples TRBV6-5 to TRBJ1-2; TRBD1 agrees at 10 bases. Per germline, CDR1 MNHEY and CDR2 SVGAGI. There are 15 residues in the CDR3. V was pared by 5 bases and J by 2 bases, with 5 bases of the junction left unmatched. CDR3 protein: CASSRSDRGNYGYTF. CDR3 bases: TGTGCCAGCAGTCGATCGGACAGGGGGAACTATGGCTACACCTTC.

Note on this clone: Other nucleotide sequences from this sample produce the same CDR3. The chain is built from TRBV7-9 and TRBJ2-3; D gene uncertain. The CDR3 sequence is 13 residues long. CDR1 SEHNR and CDR2 FQNEAQ come from the germline V gene (reference sequence). Trimming cost V 5 bases and J 0 bases, with 6 bases left between them. CDR3: CASSPTSTDTQYF. The CDR3, as DNA: TGTGCCAGCAGCCCCACTAGCACAGATACGCAGTATTTT.

The genes are TRBV14 and TRBJ2-3; 7 bases match TRBD2. Per germline, CDR1 SGHDN and CDR2 FVKESK. Losses at the gene ends were 4 bases for V and 11 bases for J; bases not matched to a gene: 15. The CDR3 consists of 15 residues. This chain's CDR3 is CASSPNRPTSGGQYF. The CDR3 DNA sequence: TGTGCCAGCAGCCCCAACCGTCCCACATCGGGGGGGCAGTATTTT.

The rearrangement links TRBV5-5 to TRBJ1-2; 10 nucleotides align to TRBD1. Germline assignment: CDR1 SGHKS and CDR2 YYEKEE (reference sequence). V trimming: 4 bases; J trimming: 4 bases; junction bases outside the gene matches: 16. The CDR3 has 18 residues. CDR3 residues: CASSMGPGQGLESYGYTF. The CDR3 DNA reads TGTGCCAGCAGCATGGGTCCGGGACAGGGGCTGGAGAGCTATGGCTACACCTTC.

The chain links TRBV5-5 to TRBJ1-2, with D perhaps TRBD1 (5 bases). V lost 3 bases to trimming and J lost 4 bases, with 13 bases between them. The germline V gene encodes CDR1 SGHKS and CDR2 YYEKEE (reference sequence). This CDR3 region has 14 residues. CDR3: CASSYDSRAYGYTF. The CDR3 nucleotides are TGTGCCAGCAGCTACGACAGCCGGGCCTATGGCTACACCTTC. The entire variable domain, with the rest obtained from reference TRBV5-5 and TRBJ1-2, is as follows: DAGVTQSPTHLIKTRGQQVTLRCSPISGHKSVSWYQQVLGQGPQFIFQYYEKEERGRGNFPDRFSARQFPNYSSELNVNALLLGDSALYLCASSYDSRAYGYTFGSGTRLTVV.

The chain couples TRBV4-1 to TRBJ1-4; the D is unclear. CDR3 size: 14 residues. Trimming removed 6 bases from V and 3 bases from J, with 11 bases in between. CDR1 is MGHRA, CDR2 YSYEKL, per germline. For the CDR3, the DNA is TGCGCCAGCAGTCCACGGTTCGCTAATGAAAAACTGTTTTTT. Translating gives CASSPRFANEKLFF.

The chain carries TRBV7-9 and TRBJ1-3; D uncertain. CDR3 length: 14 residues. The germline CDR1 and CDR2 sequences are SEHNR and FQNEAQ (reference sequence). V was shortened by 3 bases and J by 1 base, with 7 bases between the two germline ends. The chain's CDR3 is CASSFQYSGNTIYF. CDR3 nucleotide sequence: TGTGCCAGCAGCTTTCAGTATTCTGGAAACACCATATATTTT.

The chain links TRBV30 to TRBJ2-3, with D unresolved. Trimming took 0 bases from V and 1 from J, leaving 8 bases between them. Per germline, CDR1 GTSNPN and CDR2 SVGIG (reference sequence). CDR3 length equals 14 residues. The CDR3 reads CAWSVALGTDTQYF. The DNA of the CDR3 is TGTGCCTGGAGTGTAGCGCTGGGCACAGATACGCAGTATTTT.

The chain employs TRBV11-2 and TRBJ1-1; a possible D gene is TRBD1 (5 bases). Germline assignment: CDR1 SGHAT and CDR2 FQNNGV. V was cut by 1 base and J by 4 bases, with 10 bases left in between. The CDR3 consists of 14 residues. CDR3 sequence reads: CASSLVPGGTEAFF. CDR3 sequence (DNA): TGTGCCAGCAGCTTAGTCCCGGGGGGCACTGAAGCTTTCTTT. Complete variable domain (other parts from reference TRBV11-2 and TRBJ1-1): EAGVAQSPRYKIIEKRQSVAFWCNPISGHATLYWYQQILGQGPKLLIQFQNNGVVDDSQLPKDRFSAERLKGVDSTLKIQPAKLEDSAVYLCASSLVPGGTEAFFGQGTRLTVV.

The chain has TRBV7-9 and TRBJ2-3; 7 bases fit TRBD2. With V trimmed by 5 bases and J by 4 bases, 12 bases remained unmatched. Germline values: CDR1 SEHNR, CDR2 FQNEAQ (reference sequence). There are 16 residues in the CDR3. As DNA, the CDR3 is TGTGCCAGCAGCGCCCCATCCAGCGGGACCTCAGATACGCAGTATTTT. Its protein is CASSAPSSGTSDTQYF. The full variable domain, rest sourced from reference TRBV7-9 and TRBJ2-3, is DTGVSQNPRHKITKRGQNVTFRCDPISEHNRLYWYRQTLGQGPEFLTYFQNEAQLEKSRLLSDRFSAERPKGSFSTLEIQRTEQGDSAMYLCASSAPSSGTSDTQYFGPGTRLTVL.

V and J are TRBV7-9 and TRBJ1-1; 8 positions match TRBD1. The V gene's germline CDR1 is SEHNR and CDR2 FQNEAQ (reference sequence). There are 16 residues in the CDR3. Trimming at V came to 5 bases and at J to 1 base, leaving 9 bases not matched to a gene. The CDR3 DNA reads TGTGCCAGCAGCCCTGGACAGGGCTATGGGAACACTGAAGCTTTCTTT. It is translated as CASSPGQGYGNTEAFF.

The chain uses TRBV9 and TRBJ1-2; D gene uncertain. Trimming took 0 bases from V and 4 from J, leaving 13 bases between them. Per the germline V gene, CDR1 is SGDLS and CDR2 is YYNGEE. The length of the CDR3 is 15 residues. CDR3 region: CASSVEGGRGYGYTF. The CDR3 DNA reads TGTGCCAGCAGCGTAGAAGGAGGTCGGGGCTATGGCTACACCTTC.

V usage is TRBV6-5 and J usage is TRBJ1-4; D possibly corresponds to TRBD1 (6 bases). Germline V CDR1 and CDR2: MNHEY, SVGAGI. The CDR3 loop spans 15 amino acids. Trimming removed 5 bases at V and 7 bases at J, with 17 bases between. The DNA for the CDR3 is TGTGCCAGCAGTCCCCTCGACAGGTCAGCTGAAAAACTGTTTTTT. This gives the protein CASSPLDRSAEKLFF.

This clone has more than one count but fewer than ten. V gene TRBV19 combines with J gene TRBJ1-1; no clear D gene. Germline CDR1 is LNHDA and CDR2 is SQIVND (reference sequence). The CDR3 is 15 amino acids. The ends were cut back, 3 bases at V and 0 bases at J, with 11 bases in the middle. Written as DNA, the CDR3 is TGTGCCAGTAGTATCCCGGGAGGCCTGAACACTGAAGCTTTCTTT. Translating gives CASSIPGGLNTEAFF.